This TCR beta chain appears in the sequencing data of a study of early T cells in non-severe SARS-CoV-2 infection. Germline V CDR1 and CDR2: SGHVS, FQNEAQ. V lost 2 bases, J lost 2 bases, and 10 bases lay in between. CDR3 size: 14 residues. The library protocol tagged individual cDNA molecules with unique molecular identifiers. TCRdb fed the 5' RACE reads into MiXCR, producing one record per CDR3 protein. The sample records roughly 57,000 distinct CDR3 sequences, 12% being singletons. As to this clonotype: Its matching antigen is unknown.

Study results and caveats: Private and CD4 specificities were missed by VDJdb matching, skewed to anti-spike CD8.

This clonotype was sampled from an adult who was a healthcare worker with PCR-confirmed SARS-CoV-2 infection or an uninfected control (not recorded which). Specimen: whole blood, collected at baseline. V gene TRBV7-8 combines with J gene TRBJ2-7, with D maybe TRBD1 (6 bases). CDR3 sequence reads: CASSLMDRTYEQYF. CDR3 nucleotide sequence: TGTGCCAGCAGCTTAATGGACAGAACCTACGAGCAGTACTTC. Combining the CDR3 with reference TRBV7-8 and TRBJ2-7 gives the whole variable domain GAGVSQSPRYKVAKRGQDVALRCDPISGHVSLFWYQQALGQGPEFLTYFQNEAQLDKSGLPSDRFFAERPEGSVSTLKIQRTQQEDSAVYLCASSLMDRTYEQYFGPGTRLTVT.